Listed below are T cell receptor beta chains from one sample, sequenced in a study of OX40 agonist ivuxolimab in advanced cancers. Assay: immunoSEQ multiplex PCR; the TCRdb copy retains only in-frame clones and omits some. The sample has 70,000 to 85,000 clones; nearly 95% are singletons. The specimen comprised CD4+ or CD8+ T cells sorted from blood, sampled in a trial of the OX40 agonist ivuxolimab. The source is an adult with an advanced solid tumor such as melanoma, head and neck, liver or kidney cancer. Each CDR3 is given without its conserved first and last residue. Each record gives: clone size, D gene, V gene, CDR3 protein. D genes are given only for firm matches. Size tells how often a clone was seen (once, few, many) or the class of an expanded clone, and some rows leave it out.

abundance: once; d_gene: NA; v_gene: TRBV2; CDR3aa: ASGGTGLPSNYGYT
abundance: NA; d_gene: NA; v_gene: TRBV14; CDR3aa: ASSQHSGANVLT
abundance: NA; d_gene: NA; v_gene: TRBV4-1; CDR3aa: ASSQDIRTYEDTGELF
abundance: NA; d_gene: NA; v_gene: TRBV30; CDR3aa: AWSSTGNTEAF
abundance: NA; d_gene: NA; v_gene: TRBV6-6; CDR3aa: ASSYDDEKLF
abundance: NA; d_gene: NA; v_gene: TRBV5-1; CDR3aa: ASSPWDGAYEQY
abundance: NA; d_gene: NA; v_gene: TRBV27; CDR3aa: ASGSGDSNQPQH
abundance: NA; d_gene: NA; v_gene: TRBV19; CDR3aa: ASNPQGFGNQPQH
abundance: NA; d_gene: TRBD2; v_gene: TRBV7-9; CDR3aa: ASGGGLAGTTQESQY
abundance: NA; d_gene: TRBD2; v_gene: TRBV6-5; CDR3aa: ASSTSGRSYEQY
abundance: NA; d_gene: NA; v_gene: TRBV7-9; CDR3aa: ASTWVEADTQY
abundance: NA; d_gene: NA; v_gene: TRBV7-9; CDR3aa: ASSLAALEQY
abundance: NA; d_gene: TRBD2; v_gene: TRBV19; CDR3aa: ASSIRLAGVYEQY
abundance: NA; d_gene: TRBD2; v_gene: TRBV4-2; CDR3aa: ASSQDLGLAGHNEQF
abundance: NA; d_gene: NA; v_gene: TRBV9; CDR3aa: ASSAGNAYEQY
abundance: NA; d_gene: NA; v_gene: TRBV13; CDR3aa: ASSLKGGGSPYEQY
abundance: once; d_gene: NA; v_gene: TRBV5-4; CDR3aa: ASTLGGLDEQF
abundance: NA; d_gene: TRBD2; v_gene: TRBV7-2; CDR3aa: ASSPGTSGWADTQY
abundance: NA; d_gene: NA; v_gene: TRBV4-3; CDR3aa: ASSQSRTPALGEQF
abundance: NA; d_gene: NA; v_gene: TRBV13; CDR3aa: ASSLGAGNTYEQY
abundance: NA; d_gene: TRBD1; v_gene: TRBV9; CDR3aa: ASSATLGQGGQETQY
abundance: NA; d_gene: TRBD1; v_gene: TRBV27; CDR3aa: ASSLTGGSANEQF
abundance: NA; d_gene: NA; v_gene: TRBV9; CDR3aa: ASSVSVKSDGYT
abundance: once; d_gene: NA; v_gene: TRBV19; CDR3aa: ASSMWENTEAF
abundance: once; d_gene: NA; v_gene: TRBV2; CDR3aa: ASSDDSPNYGYT
abundance: NA; d_gene: NA; v_gene: TRBV4-3; CDR3aa: ASSQDGVLGFNEKLF
abundance: NA; d_gene: TRBD2; v_gene: TRBV25-1; CDR3aa: ASSPLAGALYNEQF
abundance: NA; d_gene: NA; v_gene: TRBV4-1; CDR3aa: ASSPGRLRTGELF
abundance: NA; d_gene: NA; v_gene: TRBV5-5; CDR3aa: ASSQARDHFYGYT
abundance: NA; d_gene: NA; v_gene: TRBV13; CDR3aa: ATPPQHPYGYT
abundance: NA; d_gene: NA; v_gene: TRBV6-6; CDR3aa: ASRGTSYEQY
abundance: NA; d_gene: TRBD2; v_gene: TRBV4-2; CDR3aa: ASSQDLTSGMYEQY
abundance: NA; d_gene: NA; v_gene: TRBV19; CDR3aa: ASSILRETGELF
abundance: NA; d_gene: TRBD1; v_gene: TRBV30; CDR3aa: AWSMTGGEGYT
abundance: NA; d_gene: NA; v_gene: TRBV28; CDR3aa: ASESRVAQY
abundance: NA; d_gene: TRBD2; v_gene: TRBV9; CDR3aa: ASSSQTSAVSYNEQF
abundance: NA; d_gene: NA; v_gene: TRBV2; CDR3aa: ASSDRRMNTEAF
abundance: NA; d_gene: TRBD1; v_gene: TRBV9; CDR3aa: ASSVDLGTGEVEQY
abundance: once; d_gene: NA; v_gene: TRBV7-6; CDR3aa: ASSLGPGANVLT
abundance: NA; d_gene: TRBD1; v_gene: TRBV7-8; CDR3aa: ASSPYPGQVGEKLF
abundance: once; d_gene: NA; v_gene: TRBV5-1; CDR3aa: ASSVGIGESYEQY
abundance: NA; d_gene: TRBD2; v_gene: TRBV5-6; CDR3aa: ASSFGLAGGTRIEQY
abundance: NA; d_gene: TRBD1; v_gene: TRBV7-9; CDR3aa: ASSLGQGASYGYT
abundance: NA; d_gene: TRBD1; v_gene: TRBV18; CDR3aa: ASSPFGQGSSYNEQF
abundance: NA; d_gene: NA; v_gene: TRBV4-1; CDR3aa: ASSQVKRLLGTEAF
abundance: NA; d_gene: NA; v_gene: TRBV12-5; CDR3aa: ASTVTGELF
abundance: once; d_gene: NA; v_gene: TRBV6-1; CDR3aa: ATTRNFPFTEAF
abundance: once; d_gene: TRBD1; v_gene: TRBV15; CDR3aa: ATSREDREYSNQPQH
abundance: NA; d_gene: NA; v_gene: TRBV6-5; CDR3aa: ASSYSRLPRFYEQY
abundance: few; d_gene: TRBD1; v_gene: TRBV7-6; CDR3aa: ASSPFSGGSSGNTIY
abundance: NA; d_gene: NA; v_gene: TRBV7-9; CDR3aa: ASSFGHTEAF
abundance: NA; d_gene: TRBD1; v_gene: TRBV9; CDR3aa: ASSEGTGVMQY
abundance: NA; d_gene: NA; v_gene: TRBV15; CDR3aa: ATSRDLWVETF
abundance: NA; d_gene: NA; v_gene: TRBV9; CDR3aa: ASSVEGYGYT
abundance: NA; d_gene: NA; v_gene: TRBV4-1; CDR3aa: ASSQYSLGEEQY
abundance: NA; d_gene: NA; v_gene: TRBV9; CDR3aa: ASSVESTIYEQY
abundance: NA; d_gene: NA; v_gene: TRBV7-9; CDR3aa: ASSLTKNSPLH
abundance: NA; d_gene: NA; v_gene: TRBV7-9; CDR3aa: ASSRVGGRSYEQY
abundance: NA; d_gene: NA; v_gene: TRBV5-6; CDR3aa: ASSPRNTEAF
abundance: NA; d_gene: TRBD1; v_gene: TRBV30; CDR3aa: AYAGQGYEQY